The clone carrying this T cell receptor (beta chain) was recorded a few times. The trim removed 0 bases at V and 5 bases at J, leaving 7 bases unmatched. The CDR3 consists of 15 residues. Germline CDR1 SGHDT, CDR2 YYEEEE. The data are from a study of blood T cell repertoires in COVID-19. Whole-study context: Italy, Spain and the United States were the sources of the convalescent and acute COVID-19 samples. T cells, B-cell-depleted T cells, or PBMCs provided the cDNA or gDNA that served as material.

Original data processing: Reference gene primer amplification gave estimated nucleated cell counts. TCRdb's copy holds only in-frame clones and misses some; the assay was immunoSEQ multiplex PCR. The V and J calls and clone size were taken over from that table, and D and trimming were inferred from the DNA. There are 95,000 to 110,000 clones in the sample; 89% occur only once, and under 20% lies in the top ten. The sequence came from a woman older than 75 in a cohort sampled during active COVID-19. The rearrangement links TRBV5-6 to TRBJ2-7, with TRBD2 matching over 8 bases. Sequences were obtained from peripheral blood. The chain's CDR3 is CASSLVVLAGHEQYF. CDR3 sequence (DNA): TGTGCCAGCAGCTTGGTAGTTCTAGCGGGTCACGAGCAGTACTTC.